The 22 T cell receptor beta chains reported below all come from one sample, sequenced in a study of OX40 agonist ivuxolimab in advanced cancers. Library generation was performed with the immunoSEQ multiplex PCR assay. Not all clones reach the TCRdb copy of this immuneACCESS table, which keeps in-frame sequences only. Checked studies attribute under half of the gap to unresolved V genes and leave the rest unexplained. This sample gives roughly 9,200 clones in total; roughly 70% of them show up just once. The biggest ten clones account for around 40% of the sample. The sequences come from CD4+ or CD8+ T cells sorted from blood, collected in a trial of the OX40 agonist ivuxolimab. The receptors stem from an adult with an advanced solid tumor such as melanoma, head and neck, liver or kidney cancer.

CDR3 in amino acids: CASSYLLVGNTIYF. The CDR3 DNA follows: TGTGCCAGCAGTTATTTGCTGGTTGGAAACACCATATATTTT. This chain joins TRBV6-6 and TRBJ1-3, with no clear D. CDR3 length equals 14 residues. V lost 3 bases and J 3 bases, leaving 9 bases between the germline ends. Looked up from germline, CDR1 is MNHNY and CDR2 is SVGAGI (reference sequence).

This clone has more than one count but fewer than ten. A clone one base away is much larger, so this may be a read error. The V gene is TRBV2, the J gene TRBJ1-1; 7 bases are shared with TRBD1. CDR3 length: 14 amino acids. V was pared by 5 bases and J by 0 bases, with 3 bases of the junction left unmatched. From germline, CDR1 is SNHLY and CDR2 FYNNEI. CDR3 in amino acids: CASSPGQMNTEAFF. DNA for the CDR3: TGTGCCAGCAGTCCGGGACAGATGAACACTGAAGCTTTCTTT.

The rearrangement joins TRBV6-6 to TRBJ2-2, with TRBD2 matching over 7 bases. The CDR3 contains 15 residues. Germline-derived CDR1 and CDR2 are MNHNY and SVGAGI (reference sequence). The trim removed 4 bases at V and 3 bases at J, leaving 5 bases unmatched. The chain's CDR3 is CASSSGLVDTGELFF. The CDR3 DNA sequence: TGTGCCAGCAGTTCAGGACTAGTTGACACCGGGGAGCTGTTTTTT.

The chain couples TRBV7-8 to TRBJ2-7, with TRBD2 matching 7 bases. The CDR3 totals 14 residues. Germline CDR1 is SGHVS and CDR2 is FQNEAQ. Germline trimming cut 3 bases from V and 5 bases from J; bases unmatched to any gene: 7. The chain's CDR3 is CASSFGQAGNEQYF. CDR3 sequence (DNA): TGTGCCAGCAGCTTCGGGCAAGCGGGGAACGAGCAGTACTTC. Supplemented by reference TRBV7-8 and TRBJ2-7, the full variable domain reads GAGVSQSPRYKVAKRGQDVALRCDPISGHVSLFWYQQALGQGPEFLTYFQNEAQLDKSGLPSDRFFAERPEGSVSTLKIQRTQQEDSAVYLCASSFGQAGNEQYFGPGTRLTVT.

The sample holds a few counts of this clone. The J gene is TRBJ2-7, the V gene TRBV7-2, with D perhaps given as TRBD1 or TRBD2 (5 bases each). The CDR3 totals 15 residues. The ends were cut back, 7 bases at V and 1 base at J, with 17 bases in the middle. CDR1 is SGHTA and CDR2 is FQGNSA in the germline V gene. CDR3 residues: CASTVGAGGSYEQYF. The CDR3 DNA reads as TGTGCCAGCACCGTAGGAGCTGGGGGTTCCTACGAGCAGTACTTC.

This clone was observed a handful of times. The chain joins TRBV18 to TRBJ1-1, with D uncertain. This CDR3 comprises 13 residues. The V end was cut by 0 bases, the J end by 8 bases, with 10 bases between. Looked up from germline, CDR1 is KGHSH and CDR2 is LQKENI. The CDR3 here is CASSPPMAREAFF. In DNA form, the CDR3 reads TGTGCCAGCTCACCACCGATGGCCCGCGAAGCTTTCTTT.

The chain has TRBV6-4 and TRBJ2-3; TRBD2 aligns across 10 bases. Germline CDR1 reads MRHNA; CDR2 reads SNTAGT. V lost 2 bases to trimming and J lost 8 bases; unmatched junction nucleotides: 7. This CDR3 is built from 15 residues. The CDR3 is CASSDEAGGPGTQYF. The DNA of the CDR3 is TGTGCCAGCAGTGACGAAGCGGGAGGGCCGGGTACGCAGTATTTT.

The chain employs TRBV10-2 and TRBJ2-4; no clear D. The ends were cut back, 2 bases at V and 0 bases at J, with 11 bases in the middle. The CDR3 is 16 residues long. CDR1 and CDR2 (germline): WSHSY, SAAADI. In nucleotides, the CDR3 is TGCGCCAGCAGTGAGCCCGGCTCAATAGCCAAAAACATTCAGTACTTC. It encodes CASSEPGSIAKNIQYF.

The chain is built from TRBV7-8 and TRBJ1-1; D remains unclear. V lost 5 bases to trimming and J lost 1 base, with 8 bases between them. Germline V CDR1 and CDR2: SGHVS, FQNEAQ. The CDR3 is 13 amino acids. The CDR3 region is CASSTGGNTEAFF. For the CDR3, the DNA is TGTGCCAGCAGCACGGGTGGGAACACTGAAGCTTTCTTT. Combining the CDR3 with reference TRBV7-8 and TRBJ1-1 gives the whole variable domain GAGVSQSPRYKVAKRGQDVALRCDPISGHVSLFWYQQALGQGPEFLTYFQNEAQLDKSGLPSDRFFAERPEGSVSTLKIQRTQQEDSAVYLCASSTGGNTEAFFGQGTRLTVV.

This clone has more than one count but fewer than ten. The chain uses TRBV25-1 and TRBJ2-7; 7 bases line up with TRBD1. The CDR3 has 15 amino acids. The germline V gene encodes CDR1 MGHDK and CDR2 SYGVNS. The J segment lost 5 bases and the V segment lost 3 bases, leaving 10 bases of the junction unmatched. The CDR3 coding sequence is TGTGCCAGCAGTGACCCGACAGGGTATTTCGACGAGCAGTACTTC. Translation gives CASSDPTGYFDEQYF.

This clone was seen a single time. The gene calls are TRBV28 and TRBJ2-4; 8 positions agree with TRBD2. Germline assignment: CDR1 MDHEN and CDR2 SYDVKM. This CDR3 spans 18 amino acids. V dropped 2 bases and J dropped 0; count of bases not matched to a gene: 9. CDR3 DNA sequence: TGTGCCAGCAGTTTAGTTACCGGGAGGGCCCCAGCCAAAAACATTCAGTACTTC. The encoded protein is CASSLVTGRAPAKNIQYF.

This chain uses TRBV6-5 with TRBJ1-6, with D hard to call. Germline V gene sequence: CDR1 MNHEY, CDR2 SVGAGI. V lost 0 bases and J 8 bases, leaving 5 bases between the germline ends. This CDR3 has 13 amino acids. The CDR3 loop reads CASSYSRDSPLHF. CDR3 DNA sequence: TGTGCCAGCAGTTACTCGAGGGATTCACCCCTCCACTTT.

This clone was counted a few times. The V and J genes are TRBV27 and TRBJ1-1; no clear D gene. CDR1 and CDR2 from the germline V gene are MNHEY and SMNVEV (reference sequence). The CDR3 has 12 amino acids. The V gene lost 6 bases and the J gene lost 1 base, with 6 bases spanning the gap. The CDR3 reads CASREANTEAFF. The CDR3 bases are TGTGCCAGCAGGGAGGCGAACACTGAAGCTTTCTTT.

This rearrangement joins TRBV2 to TRBJ2-5; 10 bases map to TRBD2. Trimming at V came to 4 bases and at J to 4 bases, leaving 12 bases not matched to a gene. Germline V gives CDR1 SNHLY, CDR2 FYNNEI. The CDR3 is 17 residues long. The CDR3 DNA follows: TGTGCCAGCAGTGCGCCTGCTAGCGGGAGAGGGGGAGAGACCCAGTACTTC. Translating it yields CASSAPASGRGGETQYF.

The rearrangement uses TRBV2 and TRBJ2-1; tentative D call: TRBD1 (5 bases). The ends were cut back, 5 bases at V and 4 bases at J, with 9 bases in the middle. The CDR3 runs 13 residues. CDR1 is SNHLY and CDR2 is FYNNEI in the germline V gene. The CDR3 DNA sequence: TGTGCCAGCAGTAGATGGACATACAATGAGCAGTTCTTC. Translated, it gives CASSRWTYNEQFF.

The rearrangement joins TRBV7-9 to TRBJ2-2, with 7 bases matching TRBD2. This CDR3 is built from 16 residues. Germline V lookup: CDR1 SEHNR, CDR2 FQNEAQ (reference sequence). The V gene end was trimmed by 5 bases and the J gene end by 1 base; junction bases not matched to a gene: 7. In DNA, the CDR3 is TGTGCCAGCAGCCTCCGGGGGGAGGGGAACACCGGGGAGCTGTTTTTT. The encoded protein is CASSLRGEGNTGELFF.

This clone has a handful of counts. V usage is TRBV11-2 and J usage is TRBJ2-7, with a possible D match to TRBD2 (5 bases). Germline V gene sequence: CDR1 SGHAT, CDR2 FQNNGV. V lost 0 bases and J lost 3, with 6 bases in between. There are 13 residues in the CDR3. The CDR3 nucleotides read TGTGCCAGCAGCTTAGAGGGAGTCTACGAGCAGTACTTC. Amino acid sequence: CASSLEGVYEQYF.

This chain joins TRBV6-4 and TRBJ2-1; 8 nucleotides agree with TRBD2. The V gene end was trimmed by 3 bases and the J gene end by 4 bases; junction bases not matched to a gene: 8. This CDR3 is built from 16 residues. CDR1 MRHNA and CDR2 SNTAGT come from the germline V gene. The CDR3 coding sequence is TGTGCCAGCAGTGAGGACGGAACTAGCGGTTACAATGAGCAGTTCTTC. As protein: CASSEDGTSGYNEQFF.

The chain links TRBV19 to TRBJ2-3; 9 bases align to TRBD2. The junction had 8 bases not matched to a gene; V was cut back by 4 bases and J by 0 bases. The CDR3 length is 17 residues. Germline assignment: CDR1 LNHDA and CDR2 SQIVND (reference sequence). CDR3 in amino acids: CASSTDTSGYSTDTQYF. The CDR3 nucleotides are TGTGCCAGTAGTACGGATACTAGCGGGTATAGCACAGATACGCAGTATTTT.

The genes are TRBV13 and TRBJ1-1, with D tentatively TRBD1 (5 bases). From germline, CDR1 is PRHDT and CDR2 FYEKMQ (reference sequence). The CDR3 runs 15 residues. Trimming removed 5 bases from V and 7 bases from J, with 20 bases in between. CDR3 sequence (DNA): TGTGCCAGCAGCATAGCCGGAGGACACCCGTATGAAGCTTTCTTT. It specifies CASSIAGGHPYEAFF.

This chain joins TRBV6-6 and TRBJ1-1; no clear D gene. Trimming left V 6 bases short and J 11 bases short, with 16 bases between. Germline CDR1 MNHNY, CDR2 SVGAGI (reference sequence). The CDR3 spans 12 residues. The CDR3 is CASREPESRAFF. In DNA, the CDR3 is TGTGCCAGCAGAGAGCCGGAGTCTCGTGCTTTCTTT.

V usage is TRBV7-6 and J usage is TRBJ2-1, with 8 positions matching TRBD1. The germline V gene has CDR1 SGHVS and CDR2 FNYEAQ. Unmatched junction bases numbered 4, after V lost 1 base and J lost 2 bases. CDR3 length equals 16 residues. The CDR3 loop is CASSLGTGPPYNEQFF. As DNA, the CDR3 is TGTGCCAGCAGCTTAGGGACAGGGCCTCCCTACAATGAGCAGTTCTTC. Full variable domain (missing parts from reference TRBV7-6 and TRBJ2-1): GAGVSQSPRYKVTKRGQDVALRCDPISGHVSLYWYRQALGQGPEFLTYFNYEAQQDKSGLPNDRFSAERPEGSISTLTIQRTEQRDSAMYRCASSLGTGPPYNEQFFGPGTRLTVL.